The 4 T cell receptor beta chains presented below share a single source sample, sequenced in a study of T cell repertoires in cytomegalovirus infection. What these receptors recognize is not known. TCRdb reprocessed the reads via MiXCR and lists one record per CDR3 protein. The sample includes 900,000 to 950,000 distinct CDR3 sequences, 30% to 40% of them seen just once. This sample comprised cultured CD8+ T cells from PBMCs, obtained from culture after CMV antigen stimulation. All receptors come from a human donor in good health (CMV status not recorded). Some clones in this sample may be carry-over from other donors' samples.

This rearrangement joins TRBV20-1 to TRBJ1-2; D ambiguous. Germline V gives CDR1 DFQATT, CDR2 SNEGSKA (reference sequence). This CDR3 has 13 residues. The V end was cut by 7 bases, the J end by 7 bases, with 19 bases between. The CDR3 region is CSVSPEVVGGYTF. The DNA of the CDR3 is TGCAGTGTTTCGCCCGAAGTCGTCGGTGGCTACACCTTC.

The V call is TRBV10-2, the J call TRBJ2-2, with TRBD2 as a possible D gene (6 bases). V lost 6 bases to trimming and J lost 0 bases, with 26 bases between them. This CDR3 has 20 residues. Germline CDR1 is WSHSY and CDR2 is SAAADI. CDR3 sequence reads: CASSRDFEGRFLSNTGELFF. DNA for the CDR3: TGCGCCAGCAGCAGGGACTTCGAGGGTCGGTTTTTGTCGAACACCGGGGAGCTGTTTTTT.

The CDR3 protein is CASSPRQGADTGELFF. For the CDR3, the DNA is TGTGCCAGCAGCCCCCGACAGGGAGCAGACACCGGGGAGCTGTTTTTT. The chain recombines TRBV7-9 with TRBJ2-2; TRBD1 agrees at 7 bases. CDR3 length equals 16 residues. Looked up from germline, CDR1 is SEHNR and CDR2 is FQNEAQ (reference sequence). Trimming removed 5 bases from V and 3 bases from J; junction bases left unmatched: 9.

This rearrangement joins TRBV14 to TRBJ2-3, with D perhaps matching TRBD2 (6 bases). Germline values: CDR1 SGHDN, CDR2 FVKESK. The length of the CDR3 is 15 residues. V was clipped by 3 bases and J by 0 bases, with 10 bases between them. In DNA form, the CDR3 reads TGTGCCAGCAGCCAGGGGGGAGCTAGCACAGATACGCAGTATTTT. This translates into CASSQGGASTDTQYF.